Each of the 21 T cell receptor beta chains below was sequenced from the same sample in a study of blood T cell repertoires in COVID-19. Sequencing was performed with immunoSEQ multiplex PCR; in TCRdb, only in-frame clones are kept and a portion is missing. The repertoire includes roughly 160,000 clones, 83% of them detected once, and roughly 2% sits in the top ten. Sequenced material: peripheral blood. Receptor source: a woman aged 80 or over with acute or convalescent COVID-19.

The chain carries TRBV15 and TRBJ2-2; no clear D. The CDR3 runs 15 residues. With 0 bases removed from V and 0 bases from J, the gap between germline ends came to 5 bases. CDR1 is LNHNV, CDR2 YYDKDF, per germline (reference sequence). CDR3 nucleotides: TGTGCCACCAGCAGAGACAGGACGAACACCGGGGAGCTGTTTTTT. It encodes CATSRDRTNTGELFF.

V is TRBV7-2 and J is TRBJ2-3; TRBD2 might be the D (5 bases). The CDR3 sequence is 13 residues long. The V end was cut by 5 bases, the J end by 5 bases, with 11 bases between. Per germline, CDR1 SGHTA and CDR2 FQGNSA. The CDR3 DNA reads as TGTGCCAGCAGCAACTATGGAGGAGATACGCAGTATTTT. Translating gives CASSNYGGDTQYF. Filled out from reference TRBV7-2 and TRBJ2-3, the complete variable domain reads GAGVSQSPSNKVTEKGKDVELRCDPISGHTALYWYRQSLGQGLEFLIYFQGNSAPDKSGLPSDRFSAERTGGSVSTLTIQRTQQEDSAVYLCASSNYGGDTQYFGPGTRLTVL.

The chain carries TRBV21-1 and TRBJ1-6; TRBD1 was called by the table and not checked on the DNA. TRBV21-1 is classified as a pseudogene. CDR3 size: 20 residues. CDR3 bases: TGTGCCAGCAGCCCATCGCGGGACAGGGGACAAAGCTCCTATAATTCACCCCTCCACTTT. It codes for CASSPSRDRGQSSYNSPLHF.

The J gene is TRBJ1-1, the V gene TRBV7-9; tentatively, D is TRBD1 (5 bases). Between the trimmed V and J ends, which lost 2 bases and 6 bases, there was a span of 16 bases. CDR1 and CDR2 (germline): SEHNR, FQNEAQ (reference sequence). The CDR3 is 15 amino acids. This CDR3 is CASSLQRNGGAEAFF. The DNA of the CDR3 is TGTGCCAGCAGCTTACAGCGGAACGGGGGTGCTGAAGCTTTCTTT.

The chain combines TRBV7-9 with TRBJ2-7; D may be TRBD2 (6 bases). Trimming left V 5 bases short and J 3 bases short, with 20 bases between. Germline CDR1 SEHNR, CDR2 FQNEAQ (reference sequence). The CDR3 extends over 16 amino acids. CDR3 nucleotide sequence: TGTGCCAGCAGCGGTGCGGGGTCCGGATTAGGCTACGAGCAGTACTTC. Protein: CASSGAGSGLGYEQYF.

This chain uses TRBV5-4 with TRBJ2-5, with TRBD2 matching over 9 bases. The CDR3 contains 15 residues. Germline V lookup: CDR1 SGHNT, CDR2 YYREEE (reference sequence). The V and J ends lost 2 bases and 5 bases, in that order; junction bases with no gene match: 7. DNA for the CDR3: TGTGCCAGCAGCTTAGGCGGGAGGGCCATTGAGACCCAGTACTTC. It yields the protein CASSLGGRAIETQYF.

This clone showed up just once. The rearrangement uses TRBV27 and TRBJ2-1; TRBD1 matches at 11 bases. The CDR3 is made up of 16 amino acids. Germline-derived CDR1 and CDR2 are MNHEY and SMNVEV (reference sequence). With 2 bases clipped from V and 6 bases from J, the junction kept 6 bases outside the gene matches. The CDR3 DNA sequence: TGTGCCAGCAGTTTACTAACCGGGACAGGGGGCAATGAGCAGTTCTTC. Residues: CASSLLTGTGGNEQFF.

The chain couples TRBV6-5 to TRBJ1-5; 8 bases fit TRBD1. V shed 8 bases, J shed 5 bases, and the junction held 5 bases outside the gene matches. The CDR3 loop spans 13 amino acids. The germline gives CDR1 MNHEY, CDR2 SVGAGI. CDR3 sequence: CASLETGDQPQHF. CDR3 DNA sequence: TGTGCCAGCTTAGAGACAGGGGATCAGCCCCAGCATTTT.

The chain has TRBV7-9 and TRBJ2-3, with a tentative D call TRBD1 (6 bases). In germline, CDR1 is SEHNR, CDR2 FQNEAQ (reference sequence). V lost 3 bases and J 0 bases, leaving 7 bases between the germline ends. The CDR3 has 14 residues. The CDR3 coding sequence is TGTGCCAGCAGCTTCGGACAGAGCACAGATACGCAGTATTTT. It translates to CASSFGQSTDTQYF.

The chain links TRBV25-1 to TRBJ1-5, with TRBD1 identical over 7 bases. CDR3 length: 14 residues. Trimming took 4 bases from V and 4 from J; bases not matched to a gene: 4. Per the germline V gene, CDR1 is MGHDK and CDR2 is SYGVNS. The CDR3 region has the DNA TGTGCCAGCAGTGGACAACAGGGGAATCAGCCCCAGCATTTT. It specifies CASSGQQGNQPQHF.

The chain joins TRBV11-2 to TRBJ2-7; the match to TRBD2 covers 11 bases. Per germline, CDR1 SGHAT and CDR2 FQNNGV. There are 16 residues in the CDR3. After removal of 7 bases from V and 3 bases from J, the junction contained 11 bases not matched to a gene. CDR3 nucleotide sequence: TGTGCCAGCACCCTTGGGACTAGCGGAAATCACTACGAGCAGTACTTC. This translates into CASTLGTSGNHYEQYF.

CDR3 loop: CASSQGSGTVYTQYF. The CDR3 DNA sequence: TGTGCCAGCAGCCAAGGGTCCGGGACAGTCTATACGCAGTATTTT. This chain joins TRBV3-1 (or the pseudogene TRBV3-2) and TRBJ2-3, with 7 bases aligning to TRBD1. In germline, CDR1 is LGHDT, CDR2 YNNKEL (reference sequence). The J segment lost 7 bases and the V segment lost 1 base, leaving 8 bases of the junction unmatched. The length of the CDR3 is 15 residues.

This chain uses TRBV5-6 with TRBJ2-1; D gene unclear. The CDR3 contains 14 residues. Trimming stripped 4 bases from V and 0 bases from J, with 8 bases between. From germline, CDR1 is SGHDT and CDR2 YYEEEE. The CDR3 sequence is CASSISGSYNEQFF. The CDR3 nucleotides read TGTGCCAGCAGCATCAGTGGCTCCTACAATGAGCAGTTCTTC.

V and J are TRBV30 and TRBJ2-2, with TRBD1 matching 9 bases. Germline V CDR1 and CDR2: GTSNPN, SVGIG (reference sequence). J lost 6 bases, V lost 7 bases, and 9 bases had no gene match. The CDR3 consists of 14 residues. In DNA, the CDR3 is TGTGCCTTGAACAGGGGGCTTCAACCCGGGGAGCTGTTTTTT. Protein product: CALNRGLQPGELFF.

In DNA, the CDR3 is TGTGCCAGCAGCTTAGATTGGAGGGACTCCTACGAGCAGTACTTC. It translates to CASSLDWRDSYEQYF. The chain links TRBV11-1 to TRBJ2-7; TRBD2 is a possible D gene (6 bases). Per germline, CDR1 SGHAT and CDR2 FQDESV (reference sequence). The CDR3 is 15 residues long. V dropped 1 base and J dropped 0 bases, with 10 bases sitting between them.

J is TRBJ1-1 and V is TRBV30; D possibly corresponds to TRBD1 (5 bases). Trimming stripped 3 bases from V and 1 base from J, with 9 bases between. From germline, CDR1 is GTSNPN and CDR2 SVGIG (reference sequence). The CDR3 contains 13 residues. Here the CDR3 reads CAWRGGGNTEAFF. The CDR3 DNA reads as TGTGCCTGGAGGGGGGGAGGGAACACTGAAGCTTTCTTT.

The CDR3 region is CATSGGQGSSYNSPLHF. The CDR3, as DNA: TGTGCCACCAGCGGCGGACAGGGGAGCTCCTATAATTCACCCCTCCACTTT. This chain joins TRBV15 and TRBJ1-6; 9 bases map to TRBD1. Trimming took 5 bases from V and 0 from J; bases not matched to a gene: 5. CDR3 length: 17 residues. Germline lookup yields CDR1 LNHNV and CDR2 YYDKDF (reference sequence).

This chain links TRBV10-3 with TRBJ2-5, with TRBD1 matching over 12 bases. The CDR3 covers 16 residues. Germline CDR1 and CDR2: ENHRY and SYGVKD. Trimming took 2 bases from V and 5 from J; bases not matched to a gene: 6. The CDR3 DNA follows: TGTGCCATCAGTGAGGGGGGACAGGGGGCTTTGGAGACCCAGTACTTC. This gives the protein CAISEGGQGALETQYF.

This chain joins TRBV16 and TRBJ1-5, with D tentatively TRBD1 (5 bases). Germline CDR1 and CDR2: KGHSY and FQNENV. V was trimmed by 2 bases and J by 7 bases, leaving 12 bases between them. This CDR3 is 14 amino acids long. The CDR3 protein is CASSQIQARQPQHF. For the CDR3, the DNA is TGTGCCAGCAGCCAAATACAGGCCCGCCAGCCCCAGCATTTT.

The chain joins TRBV2 to TRBJ2-7, with a tentative D call TRBD1 (5 bases). V lost 6 bases, J lost 2 bases, and 14 bases lay in between. CDR1 is SNHLY and CDR2 is FYNNEI in the germline V gene. CDR3 length equals 14 residues. The CDR3: CASSDQTEAYEQYF. CDR3 sequence (DNA): TGTGCCAGCAGCGACCAGACAGAGGCCTACGAGCAGTACTTC.

This rearrangement joins TRBV4-3 to TRBJ2-2, with D unclear. The CDR3 totals 15 residues. Germline V gene sequence: CDR1 LGHNA, CDR2 YSLEER. Deletions cut 1 base from V and 0 bases from J, with 6 bases between. The CDR3 DNA reads TGCGCCAGCAGCCAAGGGCTCGCGAACACCGGGGAGCTGTTTTTT. Translating it yields CASSQGLANTGELFF.